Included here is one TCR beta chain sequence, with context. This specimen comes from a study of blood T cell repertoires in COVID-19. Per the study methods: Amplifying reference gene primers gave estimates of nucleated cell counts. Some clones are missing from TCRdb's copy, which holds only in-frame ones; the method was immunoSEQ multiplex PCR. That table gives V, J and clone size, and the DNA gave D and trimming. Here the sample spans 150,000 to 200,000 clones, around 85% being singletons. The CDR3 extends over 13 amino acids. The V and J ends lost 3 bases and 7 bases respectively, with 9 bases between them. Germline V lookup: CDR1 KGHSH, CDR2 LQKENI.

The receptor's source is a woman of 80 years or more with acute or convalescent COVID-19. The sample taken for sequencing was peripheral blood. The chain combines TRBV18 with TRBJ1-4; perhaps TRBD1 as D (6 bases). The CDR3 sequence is CASSPDRSEKLFF. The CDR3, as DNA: TGTGCCAGCTCACCCGACAGGAGTGAAAAACTGTTTTTT.